This T cell receptor beta chain was documented in a study of T cell changes during pregnancy in multiple sclerosis. CDR1 and CDR2 from the germline V gene are SGHTA and FQGNSA. The ends were cut back, 5 bases at V and 2 bases at J, with 5 bases in the middle. This CDR3 comprises 12 residues. Profiled with immunoSEQ multiplex PCR; TCRdb holds only in-frame clones, not every one. Of roughly 60,000 clones listed, 93% were seen once; the top ten hold approximately 0.35%. The rearrangement links TRBV7-2 to TRBJ2-3, with D uncertain. The receptor's source is a female donor with multiple sclerosis, enrolled in a pregnancy study. The source material was CD4+ T cells from peripheral blood mononuclear cells, sampled before pregnancy. In DNA, the CDR3 is TGTGCCAGCAGCACCTACACAGATACGCAGTATTTT. Its protein is CASSTYTDTQYF. The complete variable domain, with remaining parts taken from reference TRBV7-2 and TRBJ2-3, reads GAGVSQSPSNKVTEKGKDVELRCDPISGHTALYWYRQSLGQGLEFLIYFQGNSAPDKSGLPSDRFSAERTGGSVSTLTIQRTQQEDSAVYLCASSTYTDTQYFGPGTRLTVL.